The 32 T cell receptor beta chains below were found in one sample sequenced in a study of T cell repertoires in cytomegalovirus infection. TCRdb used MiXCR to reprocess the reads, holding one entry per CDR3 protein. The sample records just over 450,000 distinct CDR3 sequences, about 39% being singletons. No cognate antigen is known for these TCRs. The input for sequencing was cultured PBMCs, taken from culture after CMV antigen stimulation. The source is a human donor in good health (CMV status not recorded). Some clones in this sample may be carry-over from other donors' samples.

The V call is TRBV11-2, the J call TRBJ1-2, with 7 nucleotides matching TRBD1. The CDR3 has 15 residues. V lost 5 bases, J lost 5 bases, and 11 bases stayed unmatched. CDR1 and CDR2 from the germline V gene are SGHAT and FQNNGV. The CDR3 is CASSRRDGRGYGYTF. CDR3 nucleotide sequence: TGTGCCAGCAGCCGCCGGGACGGCAGGGGGTATGGCTACACCTTC.

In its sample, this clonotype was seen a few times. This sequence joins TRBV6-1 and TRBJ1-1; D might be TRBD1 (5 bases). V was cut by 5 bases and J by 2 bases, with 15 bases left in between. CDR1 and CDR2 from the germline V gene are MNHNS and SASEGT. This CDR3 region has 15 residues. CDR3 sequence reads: CASSLSGTGNTEAFF. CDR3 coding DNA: TGTGCCAGCAGTCTCTCCGGGACGGGTAACACTGAAGCTTTCTTT.

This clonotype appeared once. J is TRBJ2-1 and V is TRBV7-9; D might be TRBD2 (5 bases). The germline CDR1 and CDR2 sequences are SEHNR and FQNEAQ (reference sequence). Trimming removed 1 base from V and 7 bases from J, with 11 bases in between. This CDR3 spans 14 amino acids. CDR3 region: CASSLVMPGNEQFF. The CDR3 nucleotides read TGTGCCAGCAGCTTAGTCATGCCGGGGAATGAGCAGTTCTTC.

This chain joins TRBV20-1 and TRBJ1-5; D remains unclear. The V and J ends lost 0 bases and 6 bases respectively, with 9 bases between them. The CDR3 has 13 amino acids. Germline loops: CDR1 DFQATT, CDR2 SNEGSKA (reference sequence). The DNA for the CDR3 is TGCAGTGCTAGAGATCTTGCATCTCAGCCCCAGCATTTT. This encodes CSARDLASQPQHF.

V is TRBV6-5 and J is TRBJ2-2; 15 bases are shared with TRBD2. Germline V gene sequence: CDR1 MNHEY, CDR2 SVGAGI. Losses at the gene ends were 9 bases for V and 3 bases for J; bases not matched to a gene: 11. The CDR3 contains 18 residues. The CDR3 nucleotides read TGTGCCAGACCGGGACTAGCGGGGGGTCTGGAGGACACCGGGGAGCTGTTTTTT. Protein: CARPGLAGGLEDTGELFF.

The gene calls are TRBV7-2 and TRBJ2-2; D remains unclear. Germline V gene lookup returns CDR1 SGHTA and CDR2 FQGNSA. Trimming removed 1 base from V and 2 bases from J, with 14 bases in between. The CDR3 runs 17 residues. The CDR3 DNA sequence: TGTGCCAGCAGCTTAGACCCCGATTCAGTAAACACCGGGGAGCTGTTTTTT. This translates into CASSLDPDSVNTGELFF.

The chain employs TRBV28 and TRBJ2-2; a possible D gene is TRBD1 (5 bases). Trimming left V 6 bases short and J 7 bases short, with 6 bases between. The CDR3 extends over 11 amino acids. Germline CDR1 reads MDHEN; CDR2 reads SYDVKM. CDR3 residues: CASRTGGELFF. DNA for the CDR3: TGTGCCAGCAGAACAGGCGGGGAGCTGTTTTTT.

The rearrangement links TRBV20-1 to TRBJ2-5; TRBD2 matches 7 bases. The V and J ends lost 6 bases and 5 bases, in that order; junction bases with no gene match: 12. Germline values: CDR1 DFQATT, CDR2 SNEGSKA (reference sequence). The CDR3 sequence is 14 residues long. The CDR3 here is CSASESGIGETQYF. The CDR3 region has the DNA TGCAGTGCCAGCGAGAGCGGGATTGGGGAGACCCAGTACTTC.

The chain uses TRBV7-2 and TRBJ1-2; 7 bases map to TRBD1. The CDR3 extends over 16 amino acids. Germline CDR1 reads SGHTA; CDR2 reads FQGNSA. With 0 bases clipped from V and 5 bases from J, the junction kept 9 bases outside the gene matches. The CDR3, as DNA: TGTGCCAGCAGCTTAGCAGGGACAGCGAGAAATTATGGCTACACCTTC. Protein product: CASSLAGTARNYGYTF. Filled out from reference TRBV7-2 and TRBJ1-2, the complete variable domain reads GAGVSQSPSNKVTEKGKDVELRCDPISGHTALYWYRQSLGQGLEFLIYFQGNSAPDKSGLPSDRFSAERTGGSVSTLTIQRTQQEDSAVYLCASSLAGTARNYGYTFGSGTRLTVV.

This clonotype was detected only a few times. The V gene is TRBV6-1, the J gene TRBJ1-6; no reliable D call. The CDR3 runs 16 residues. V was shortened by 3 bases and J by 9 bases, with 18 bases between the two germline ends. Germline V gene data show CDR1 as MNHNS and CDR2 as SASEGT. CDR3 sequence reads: CASSEYNSARISPLHF. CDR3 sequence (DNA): TGTGCCAGCAGTGAGTACAATTCTGCCAGAATTTCACCCCTCCACTTT.

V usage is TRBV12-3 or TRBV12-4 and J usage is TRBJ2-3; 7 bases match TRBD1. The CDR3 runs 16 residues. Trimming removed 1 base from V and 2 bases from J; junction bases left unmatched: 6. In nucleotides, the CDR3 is TGTGCCAGCAGTTTAGGTCAGGGGGATTACACAGATACGCAGTATTTT. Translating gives CASSLGQGDYTDTQYF.

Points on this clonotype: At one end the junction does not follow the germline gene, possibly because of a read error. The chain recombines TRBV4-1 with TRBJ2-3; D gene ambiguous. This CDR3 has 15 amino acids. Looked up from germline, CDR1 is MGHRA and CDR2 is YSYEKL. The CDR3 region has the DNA TGTGCCAGCAGCCCGGCAAGGGCCAGCACAGATACGCAGTATTTT. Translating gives CASSPARASTDTQYF.

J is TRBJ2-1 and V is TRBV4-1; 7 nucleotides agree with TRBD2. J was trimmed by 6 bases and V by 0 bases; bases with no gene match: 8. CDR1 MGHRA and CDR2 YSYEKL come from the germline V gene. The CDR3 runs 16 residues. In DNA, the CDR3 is TGCGCCAGCAGCCAAGAGCTCGCGGGAGCAACCAATGAGCAGTTCTTC. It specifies CASSQELAGATNEQFF.

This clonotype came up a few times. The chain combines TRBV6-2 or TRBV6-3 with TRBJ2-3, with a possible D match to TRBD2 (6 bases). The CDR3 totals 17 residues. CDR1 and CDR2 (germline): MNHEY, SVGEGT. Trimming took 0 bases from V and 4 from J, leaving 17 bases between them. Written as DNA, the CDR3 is TGTGCCAGCAGTTACTCTGCGAGCGGGCGAGAGGCAGATACGCAGTATTTT. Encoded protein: CASSYSASGREADTQYF.

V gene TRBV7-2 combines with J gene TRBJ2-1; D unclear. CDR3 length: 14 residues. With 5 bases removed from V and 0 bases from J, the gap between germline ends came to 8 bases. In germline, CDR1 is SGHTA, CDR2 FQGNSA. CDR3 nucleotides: TGTGCCAGCAGCCCCGCTCCCTCCTACAATGAGCAGTTCTTC. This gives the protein CASSPAPSYNEQFF.

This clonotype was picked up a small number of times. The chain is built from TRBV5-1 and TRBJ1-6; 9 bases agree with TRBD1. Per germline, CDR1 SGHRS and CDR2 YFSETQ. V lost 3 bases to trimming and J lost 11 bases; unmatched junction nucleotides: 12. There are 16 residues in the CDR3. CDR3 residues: CASSSRTGAISAPLHF. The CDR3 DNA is TGCGCCAGCAGCTCCCGGACAGGGGCGATATCTGCACCCCTCCACTTT.

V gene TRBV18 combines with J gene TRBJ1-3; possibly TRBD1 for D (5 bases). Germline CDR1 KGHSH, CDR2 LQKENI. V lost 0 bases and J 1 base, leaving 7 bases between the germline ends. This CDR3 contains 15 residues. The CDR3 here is CASSPPGVSGNTIYF. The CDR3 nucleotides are TGTGCCAGCTCACCACCAGGGGTTTCTGGAAACACCATATATTTT.

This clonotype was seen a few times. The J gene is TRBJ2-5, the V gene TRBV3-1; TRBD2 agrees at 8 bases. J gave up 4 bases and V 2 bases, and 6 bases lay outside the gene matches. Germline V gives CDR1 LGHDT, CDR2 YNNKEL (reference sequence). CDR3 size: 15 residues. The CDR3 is CASSQWKAGGETQYF. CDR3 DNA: TGTGCCAGCAGCCAATGGAAGGCGGGAGGAGAGACCCAGTACTTC.

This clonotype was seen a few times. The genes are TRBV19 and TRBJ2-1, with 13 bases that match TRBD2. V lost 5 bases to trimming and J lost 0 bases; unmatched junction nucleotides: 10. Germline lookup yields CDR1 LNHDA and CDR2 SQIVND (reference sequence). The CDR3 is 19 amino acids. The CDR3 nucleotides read TGTGCCAGTAGTCGGCCCCCGGGACTAGCGGGGACCTCCTACAATGAGCAGTTCTTC. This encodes CASSRPPGLAGTSYNEQFF.

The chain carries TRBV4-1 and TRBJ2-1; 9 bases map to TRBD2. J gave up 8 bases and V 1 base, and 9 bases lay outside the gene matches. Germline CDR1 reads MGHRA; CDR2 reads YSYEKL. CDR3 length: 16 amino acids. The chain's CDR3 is CASSQGTGLASYEQFF. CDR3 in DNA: TGCGCCAGCAGCCAAGGAACGGGACTAGCCTCCTATGAGCAGTTCTTC.

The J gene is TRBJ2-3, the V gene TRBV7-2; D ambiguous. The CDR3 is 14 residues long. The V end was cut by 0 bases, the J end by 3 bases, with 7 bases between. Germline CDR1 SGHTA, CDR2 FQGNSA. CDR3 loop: CASSLAVATDTQYF. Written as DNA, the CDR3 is TGTGCCAGCAGCTTAGCGGTAGCTACAGATACGCAGTATTTT.

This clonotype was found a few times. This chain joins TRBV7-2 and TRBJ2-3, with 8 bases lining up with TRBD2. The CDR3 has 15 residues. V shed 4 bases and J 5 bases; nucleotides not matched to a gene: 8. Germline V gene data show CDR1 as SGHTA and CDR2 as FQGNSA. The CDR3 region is CASSSRTGLGDTQYF. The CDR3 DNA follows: TGTGCCAGCAGCTCCAGGACGGGACTAGGAGATACGCAGTATTTT.

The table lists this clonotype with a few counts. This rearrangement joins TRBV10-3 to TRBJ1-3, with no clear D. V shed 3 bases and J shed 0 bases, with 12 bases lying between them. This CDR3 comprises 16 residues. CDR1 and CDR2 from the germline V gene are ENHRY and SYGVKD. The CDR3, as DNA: TGTGCCATCAGTGACTACGGTTGGTACTCTGGAAACACCATATATTTT. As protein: CAISDYGWYSGNTIYF.

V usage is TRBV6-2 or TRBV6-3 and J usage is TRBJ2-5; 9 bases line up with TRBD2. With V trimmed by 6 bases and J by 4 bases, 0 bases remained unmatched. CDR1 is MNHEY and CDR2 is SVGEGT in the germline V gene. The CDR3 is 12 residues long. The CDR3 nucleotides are TGTGCCAGCAGGCGGGAGGGAGAGACCCAGTACTTC. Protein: CASRREGETQYF.

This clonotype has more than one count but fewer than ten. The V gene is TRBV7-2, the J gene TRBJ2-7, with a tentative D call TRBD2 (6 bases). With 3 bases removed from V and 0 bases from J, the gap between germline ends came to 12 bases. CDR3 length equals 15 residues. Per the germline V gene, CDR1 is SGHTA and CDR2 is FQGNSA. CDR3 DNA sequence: TGTGCCAGCAGCTTGGGGCGGGGCCCCTCCTACGAGCAGTACTTC. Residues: CASSLGRGPSYEQYF.

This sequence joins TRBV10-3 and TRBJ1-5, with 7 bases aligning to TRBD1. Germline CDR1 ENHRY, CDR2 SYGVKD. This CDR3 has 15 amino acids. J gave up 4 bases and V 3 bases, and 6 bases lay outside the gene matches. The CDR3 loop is CAISEGDRENQPQHF. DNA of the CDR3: TGTGCCATCAGTGAAGGAGACAGGGAAAATCAGCCCCAGCATTTT.

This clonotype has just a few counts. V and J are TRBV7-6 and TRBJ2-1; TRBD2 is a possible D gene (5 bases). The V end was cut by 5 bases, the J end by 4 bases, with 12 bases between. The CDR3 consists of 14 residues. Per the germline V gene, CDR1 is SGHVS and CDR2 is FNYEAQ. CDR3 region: CASSVPGKYNEQFF. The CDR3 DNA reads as TGTGCCAGCAGCGTCCCCGGGAAATACAATGAGCAGTTCTTC.

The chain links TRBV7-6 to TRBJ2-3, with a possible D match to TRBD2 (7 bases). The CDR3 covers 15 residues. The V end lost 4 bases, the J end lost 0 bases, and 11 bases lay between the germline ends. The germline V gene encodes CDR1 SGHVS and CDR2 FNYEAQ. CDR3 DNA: TGTGCCAGCAGCTGGGGGGGGGCTAGCACAGATACGCAGTATTTT. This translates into CASSWGGASTDTQYF.

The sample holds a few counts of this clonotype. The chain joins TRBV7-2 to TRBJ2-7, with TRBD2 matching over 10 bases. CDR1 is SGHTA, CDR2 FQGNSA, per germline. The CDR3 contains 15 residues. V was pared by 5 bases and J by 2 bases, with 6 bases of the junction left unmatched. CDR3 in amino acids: CASSLLAGETYEQYF. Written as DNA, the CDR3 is TGTGCCAGCAGCCTTCTAGCGGGAGAAACCTACGAGCAGTACTTC. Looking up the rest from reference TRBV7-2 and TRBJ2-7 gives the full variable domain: GAGVSQSPSNKVTEKGKDVELRCDPISGHTALYWYRQSLGQGLEFLIYFQGNSAPDKSGLPSDRFSAERTGGSVSTLTIQRTQQEDSAVYLCASSLLAGETYEQYFGPGTRLTVT.

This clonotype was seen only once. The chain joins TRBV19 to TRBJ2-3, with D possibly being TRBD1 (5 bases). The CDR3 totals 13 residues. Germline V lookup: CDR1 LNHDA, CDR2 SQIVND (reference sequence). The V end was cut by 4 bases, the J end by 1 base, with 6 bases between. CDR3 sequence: CASSTTGTDTQYF. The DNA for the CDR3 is TGTGCCAGTAGTACGACAGGCACAGATACGCAGTATTTT.

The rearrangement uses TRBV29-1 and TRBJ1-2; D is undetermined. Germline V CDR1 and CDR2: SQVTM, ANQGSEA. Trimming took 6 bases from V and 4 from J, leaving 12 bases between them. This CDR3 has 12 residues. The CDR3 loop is CSVPRPSYGYTF. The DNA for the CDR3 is TGCAGCGTCCCCCGACCGTCCTATGGCTACACCTTC.

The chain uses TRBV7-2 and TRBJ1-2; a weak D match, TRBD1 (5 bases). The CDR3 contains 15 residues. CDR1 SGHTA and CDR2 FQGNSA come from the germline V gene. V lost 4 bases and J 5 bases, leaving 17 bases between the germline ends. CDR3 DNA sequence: TGTGCCAGCAGCTCGATCCCCGGGACCCCTTATGGCTACACCTTC. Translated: CASSSIPGTPYGYTF.